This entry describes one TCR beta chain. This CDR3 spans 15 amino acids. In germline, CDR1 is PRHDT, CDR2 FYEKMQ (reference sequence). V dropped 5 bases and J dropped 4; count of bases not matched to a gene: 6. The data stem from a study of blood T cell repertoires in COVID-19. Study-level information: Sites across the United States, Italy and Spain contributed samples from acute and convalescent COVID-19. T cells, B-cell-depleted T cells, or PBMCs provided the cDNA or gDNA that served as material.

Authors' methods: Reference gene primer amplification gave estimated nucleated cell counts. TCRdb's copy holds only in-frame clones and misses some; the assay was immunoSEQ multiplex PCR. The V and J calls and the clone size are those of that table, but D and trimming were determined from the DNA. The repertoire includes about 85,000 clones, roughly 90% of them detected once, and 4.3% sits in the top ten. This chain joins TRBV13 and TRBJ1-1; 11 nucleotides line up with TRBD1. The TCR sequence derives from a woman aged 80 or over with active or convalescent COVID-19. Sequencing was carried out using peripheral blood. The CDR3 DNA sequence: TGTGCCAGCAGCCGGACAGGGGGCGGAATCACTGAAGCTTTCTTT. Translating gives CASSRTGGGITEAFF.